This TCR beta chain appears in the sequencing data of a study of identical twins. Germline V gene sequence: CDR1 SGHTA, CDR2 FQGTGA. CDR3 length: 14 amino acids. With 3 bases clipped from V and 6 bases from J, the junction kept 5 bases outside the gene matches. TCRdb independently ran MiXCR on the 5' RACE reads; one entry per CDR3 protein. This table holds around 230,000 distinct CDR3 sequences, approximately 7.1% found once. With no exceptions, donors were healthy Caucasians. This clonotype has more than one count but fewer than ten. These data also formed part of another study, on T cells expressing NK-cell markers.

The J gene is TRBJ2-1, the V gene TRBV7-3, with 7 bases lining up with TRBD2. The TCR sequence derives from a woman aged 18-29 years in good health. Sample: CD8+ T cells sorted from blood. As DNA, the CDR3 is TGTGCCAGCAGCTTCGGACTAGTTGTCAATGAGCAGTTCTTC. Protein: CASSFGLVVNEQFF. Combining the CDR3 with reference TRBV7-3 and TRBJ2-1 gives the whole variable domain GAGVSQTPSNKVTEKGKYVELRCDPISGHTALYWYRQSLGQGPEFLIYFQGTGAADDSGLPNDRFFAVRPEGSVSTLKIQRTERGDSAVYLCASSFGLVVNEQFFGPGTRLTVL.